These 28 T cell receptor beta chains originate from one sample sequenced in a study of blood T cells in healthy people across ages. Through a sample-barcoded 5' primer and a J-beta primer mix, a second PCR was run for 7 to 11 cycles. Each CDR3 protein is one row after TCRdb ran MiXCR on the 5' RACE reads. The sample carries around 800,000 distinct CDR3 sequences, more than 25% recorded once. Separately, the same data were catalogued under a study of T cells of mothers and their children.

The specimen was blood. Receptors were obtained from a boy younger than 18 in good health.

The gene calls are TRBV13 and TRBJ2-1; D not resolved. Trimming left V 7 bases short and J 0 bases short, with 13 bases between. The CDR3 is 15 amino acids. CDR1 is PRHDT and CDR2 is FYEKMQ in the germline V gene (reference sequence). In DNA form, the CDR3 reads TGTGCCAGCACCTCGGCCCAGAGCTCCTACAATGAGCAGTTCTTC. Protein product: CASTSAQSSYNEQFF.

A few counts support this clonotype. The chain is built from TRBV20-1 and TRBJ2-3; TRBD2 aligns across 8 bases. Trimming removed 3 bases from V and 6 bases from J; junction bases left unmatched: 11. This CDR3 contains 15 residues. Germline V gene sequence: CDR1 DFQATT, CDR2 SNEGSKA (reference sequence). DNA of the CDR3: TGCAGTGCTAGGGGGATTGGCGGGGGGTGGGATACGCAGTATTTT. It encodes CSARGIGGGWDTQYF.

The V gene is TRBV2, the J gene TRBJ1-6; D is uncertain. Germline V lookup: CDR1 SNHLY, CDR2 FYNNEI. The V and J ends lost 3 bases and 7 bases respectively, with 10 bases between them. CDR3 size: 14 residues. DNA of the CDR3: TGTGCCAGCAGTGACCGGGTTACGAATTCACCCCTCCACTTT. It translates to CASSDRVTNSPLHF.

The chain joins TRBV2 to TRBJ2-5, with D hard to call. CDR1 and CDR2 (germline): SNHLY, FYNNEI. With 10 bases removed from V and 4 bases from J, the gap between germline ends came to 13 bases. The CDR3 spans 12 residues. This CDR3 is CATHRIGETQYF. CDR3 nucleotide sequence: TGTGCCACCCACCGGATAGGAGAGACCCAGTACTTC.

This chain uses TRBV20-1 with TRBJ1-3; no definite D call. Trimming left V 6 bases short and J 1 base short, with 13 bases between. Germline values: CDR1 DFQATT, CDR2 SNEGSKA (reference sequence). The CDR3 sequence is 14 residues long. The CDR3 loop reads CSAPWTGSGNTIYF. In DNA, the CDR3 is TGCAGTGCCCCATGGACGGGTTCTGGAAACACCATATATTTT.

This clonotype was recorded a few times. V is TRBV13 and J is TRBJ2-7; maybe TRBD1 (6 bases). Trimming took off 2 bases at V and 2 bases at J, with 10 bases between the two ends. CDR1 and CDR2 from the germline V gene are PRHDT and FYEKMQ (reference sequence). The CDR3 spans 14 residues. Written as DNA, the CDR3 is TGTGCCAGCAGCTTATGGGGGCAAACCTACGAGCAGTACTTC. The encoded protein is CASSLWGQTYEQYF.

In regard to this clonotype: Relative to the germline gene, one junction end is altered; a read error may explain this. This rearrangement joins TRBV12-3 or TRBV12-4 to TRBJ2-5; 10 bases align to TRBD1. The CDR3 spans 15 residues. CDR3 loop: CASRGLGDRGETRYF. Written as DNA, the CDR3 is TGTGCCAGCAGGGGATTGGGGGACAGGGGAGAGACCCGGTACTTC.

In its sample, this clonotype was seen a few times. The V gene is TRBV12-3 or TRBV12-4, the J gene TRBJ1-5, with D maybe TRBD1 (5 bases). This CDR3 contains 15 residues. Deletions cut 4 bases from V and 5 bases from J, with 15 bases between. The CDR3 reads CASSYTGTMDQPQHF. CDR3 nucleotide sequence: TGTGCCAGCAGTTATACCGGGACTATGGATCAGCCCCAGCATTTT.

The chain recombines TRBV3-1 with TRBJ1-4; D is unresolved. The length of the CDR3 is 16 residues. The germline V gene encodes CDR1 LGHDT and CDR2 YNNKEL (reference sequence). V was pared by 1 base and J by 3 bases, with 12 bases between. Written as DNA, the CDR3 is TGTGCCAGCAGCCAAGTTGGCAGTGGGGCTAATGAAAAACTGTTTTTT. Amino acids: CASSQVGSGANEKLFF.

This clonotype was seen a handful of times. The chain links TRBV5-1 to TRBJ2-1; 9 positions match TRBD1. Germline lookup yields CDR1 SGHRS and CDR2 YFSETQ. After removal of 3 bases from V and 6 bases from J, the junction contained 7 bases not matched to a gene. This CDR3 is built from 15 residues. Written as DNA, the CDR3 is TGCGCCAGCAGCTGGGGACAGGGAGGGGGCAATGAGCAGTTCTTC. Its protein product is CASSWGQGGGNEQFF.

On this clonotype: At one end, the junction sequence differs from germline, possibly due to a read error. The chain has TRBV4-1 and TRBJ1-1; no firm D call. The CDR3 totals 14 residues. CDR1 and CDR2 (germline): MGHRA, YSYEKL. CDR3 nucleotides: TGCGCCAGCAGCCAAGACCGCGATGGCTCTGAGGCTTTCTTT. Its translation: CASSQDRDGSEAFF.

The chain links TRBV12-3 or TRBV12-4 to TRBJ2-2, with no clear D. V was cut by 3 bases and J by 2 bases, with 7 bases left in between. CDR3 length: 14 amino acids. In DNA, the CDR3 is TGTGCCAGCAGTTTCTTCCGAAACACCGGGGAGCTGTTTTTT. It yields the protein CASSFFRNTGELFF.

This clonotype was detected once. The chain uses TRBV12-3 or TRBV12-4 and TRBJ2-5; maybe TRBD1 (6 bases). The J call is doubtful: the DNA matches TRBJ2-7 better. This CDR3 spans 14 amino acids. The CDR3, as DNA: TGTGCCAGCAGCCATACAGGGTATTCCTACGAGCAGTACTTC. Protein: CASSHTGYSYEQYF.

The chain joins TRBV9 to TRBJ1-6; D is unclear. Germline CDR1 reads SGDLS; CDR2 reads YYNGEE. There are 16 residues in the CDR3. V lost 0 bases and J lost 0, with 7 bases in between. The CDR3 loop reads CASSVGQASYNSPLHF. The CDR3 DNA reads TGTGCCAGCAGCGTAGGGCAGGCCTCCTATAATTCACCCCTCCACTTT.

The V and J genes are TRBV29-1 and TRBJ2-5; weak D call: TRBD1 (5 bases). Germline-derived CDR1 and CDR2 are SQVTM and ANQGSEA. Trimming pared 6 bases from V and 5 bases from J, leaving 19 bases between. This CDR3 region has 14 residues. Written as DNA, the CDR3 is TGCAGCGTCCAGGGAAAGTTGCGGCAGGAGACCCAGTACTTC. Its translation is CSVQGKLRQETQYF. The variable domain in full, with the rest retrieved from reference TRBV29-1 and TRBJ2-5, is SAVISQKPSRDICQRGTSLTIQCQVDSQVTMMFWYRQQPGQSLTLIATANQGSEATYESGFVIDKFPISRPNLTFSTLTVSNMSPEDSSIYLCSVQGKLRQETQYFGPGTRLLVL.

The genes are TRBV29-1 and TRBJ1-1; no clear D. The ends were cut back, 4 bases at V and 0 bases at J, with 6 bases in the middle. CDR1 and CDR2 (germline): SQVTM, ANQGSEA. The CDR3 covers 12 residues. CDR3 amino acids: CSVALMNTEAFF. CDR3 sequence (DNA): TGCAGCGTTGCCCTCATGAACACTGAAGCTTTCTTT.

This clonotype showed up just a few times. V is TRBV3-1 and J is TRBJ1-2; D gene uncertain. V was trimmed by 4 bases and J by 4 bases, leaving 13 bases between them. Germline V gene lookup returns CDR1 LGHDT and CDR2 YNNKEL (reference sequence). This CDR3 spans 14 amino acids. The CDR3 nucleotides read TGTGCCAGCAGCCCCCGCCCCGGAGTCTATGGCTACACCTTC. Its protein product is CASSPRPGVYGYTF.

This clonotype was counted only a few times. This chain uses TRBV3-1 with TRBJ2-1; 7 bases agree with TRBD1. The trim removed 7 bases at V and 4 bases at J, leaving 7 bases unmatched. Germline values: CDR1 LGHDT, CDR2 YNNKEL (reference sequence). CDR3 length equals 14 residues. CDR3 nucleotide sequence: TGTGCCAGCATCGGGACAGTGCCTTACAATGAGCAGTTCTTC. Residues: CASIGTVPYNEQFF.

This clonotype was seen a few times. CDR3 residues: CASSPSEKLFF. As DNA, the CDR3 is TGTGCCAGCAGTCCTTCGGAAAAACTGTTTTTT. J is TRBJ1-4 and V is TRBV2; D not certain. Germline V gene data show CDR1 as SNHLY and CDR2 as FYNNEI. This CDR3 region has 11 residues. V lost 5 bases to trimming and J lost 8 bases, with 6 bases between them.

The genes are TRBV29-1 and TRBJ2-4, with D uncertain. The CDR3 extends over 15 amino acids. Germline V gene data show CDR1 as SQVTM and CDR2 as ANQGSEA. With 4 bases removed from V and 2 bases from J, the gap between germline ends came to 15 bases. The CDR3 bases are TGCAGCGTTGTAGGCACCTTACTATCCAAAAACATTCAGTACTTC. This codes for CSVVGTLLSKNIQYF.

The chain links TRBV30 to TRBJ2-5, with D possibly matching TRBD2 (7 bases). V dropped 4 bases and J dropped 5 bases, with 14 bases sitting between them. Germline assignment: CDR1 GTSNPN and CDR2 SVGIG (reference sequence). The CDR3 length is 13 residues. Written as DNA, the CDR3 is TGTGCCTGGAATGCCAGGGGAGGGGAGACCCAGTACTTC. As protein: CAWNARGGETQYF.

As concerns this clonotype: With a much larger clone just one base away, this may be a read error. The chain has TRBV6-1 and TRBJ2-1, with D possibly matching TRBD2 (5 bases). CDR1 is MNHNS, CDR2 SASEGT, per germline. CDR3 length: 14 amino acids. V lost 5 bases, J lost 3 bases, and 11 bases lay in between. CDR3 nucleotides: TGTGCCAGCAGTTTACACGGGGTCTACAATGAGCAGTTCTTC. Its protein is CASSLHGVYNEQFF.

V usage is TRBV7-9 and J usage is TRBJ2-1, with D uncertain. The CDR3 sequence is 15 residues long. The germline gives CDR1 SEHNR, CDR2 FQNEAQ (reference sequence). Trimming cost V 5 bases and J 3 bases, with 14 bases left between them. The CDR3 sequence: CASSPGEGNYNEQFF. The CDR3 DNA is TGTGCCAGCAGCCCTGGGGAAGGCAACTACAATGAGCAGTTCTTC.

The V call is TRBV2, the J call TRBJ1-4; D gene ambiguous. Per the germline V gene, CDR1 is SNHLY and CDR2 is FYNNEI. The CDR3 extends over 18 amino acids. Trimming left V 2 bases short and J 8 bases short, with 24 bases between. As DNA, the CDR3 is TGTGCCAGCAGTGAATCCAGCCCCATTTTCGTTCGGGAGGAAAAACTGTTTTTT. Its translation is CASSESSPIFVREEKLFF.

This clonotype has just a few counts. The chain links TRBV7-9 to TRBJ2-4; D is perhaps TRBD2 (6 bases). Germline V gene data show CDR1 as SEHNR and CDR2 as FQNEAQ (reference sequence). The CDR3 sequence is 14 residues long. Trimming pared 2 bases from V and 8 bases from J, leaving 13 bases between. The DNA of the CDR3 is TGTGCCAGCAGCTTAAGGGTTGGAGGGGACATTCAGTACTTC. Translation: CASSLRVGGDIQYF. The full variable domain, rest sourced from reference TRBV7-9 and TRBJ2-4, is DTGVSQNPRHKITKRGQNVTFRCDPISEHNRLYWYRQTLGQGPEFLTYFQNEAQLEKSRLLSDRFSAERPKGSFSTLEIQRTEQGDSAMYLCASSLRVGGDIQYFGAGTRLSVL.

This clonotype has just a few counts. The chain couples TRBV2 to TRBJ2-5; D not resolved. The germline V and J ends were trimmed by 7 bases and 5 bases, with 8 bases remaining between them. The CDR3 sequence is 11 residues long. Germline V lookup: CDR1 SNHLY, CDR2 FYNNEI. CDR3 sequence (DNA): TGTGCCAGCATTCTACGGGAGACCCAGTACTTC. Its protein is CASILRETQYF.

This chain joins TRBV7-9 and TRBJ2-3, with 7 positions matching TRBD1. V trimming: 1 base; J trimming: 0 bases; junction bases outside the gene matches: 4. Germline assignment: CDR1 SEHNR and CDR2 FQNEAQ (reference sequence). The CDR3 totals 16 residues. The CDR3 is CASSLGSGQSTDTQYF. CDR3 coding DNA: TGTGCCAGCAGCTTAGGCTCGGGACAGAGCACAGATACGCAGTATTTT.

The rearrangement joins TRBV28 to TRBJ2-4; TRBD2 might be the D (6 bases). The CDR3 sequence is 17 residues long. Trimming pared 4 bases from V and 0 bases from J, leaving 16 bases between. Germline V gives CDR1 MDHEN, CDR2 SYDVKM. CDR3 loop: CASSSAGQVLAKNIQYF. Written as DNA, the CDR3 is TGTGCCAGCAGTTCTGCGGGGCAAGTACTAGCCAAAAACATTCAGTACTTC.